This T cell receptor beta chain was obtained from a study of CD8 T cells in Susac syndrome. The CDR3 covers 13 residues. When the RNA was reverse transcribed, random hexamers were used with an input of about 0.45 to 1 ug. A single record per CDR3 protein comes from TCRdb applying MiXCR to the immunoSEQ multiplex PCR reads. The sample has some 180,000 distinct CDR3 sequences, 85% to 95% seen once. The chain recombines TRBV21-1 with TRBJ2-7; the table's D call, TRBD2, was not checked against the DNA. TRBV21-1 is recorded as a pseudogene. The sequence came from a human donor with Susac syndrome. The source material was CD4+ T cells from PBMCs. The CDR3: CARGGLYSYEQYF. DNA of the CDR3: TGTGCCAGGGGAGGGTTATACTCCTACGAGCAGTACTTC.